This T cell receptor beta chain was observed in a study of blood T cells in healthy people across ages. V lost 1 base and J lost 6, with 10 bases in between. Per the germline V gene, CDR1 is MNHEY and CDR2 is SVGAGI. The CDR3 runs 14 residues. The authors ran a second PCR of roughly 6 to 11 cycles using a sample-barcoded 5' primer and a J-beta primer mix. TCRdb processed the 5' RACE reads anew with MiXCR; each CDR3 protein has one entry. The sample lists hundreds of thousands of distinct CDR3 sequences, under 25% occurring once. With regard to this clonotype: Its antigen is still unknown.

General study results and limits: While age rose, TCR beta diversity per million T cells dropped in a roughly linear way. In long-lived donors, naive CD4+ cell counts and diversity exceeded those of aged donors.

The specimen was blood. The chain combines TRBV6-5 with TRBJ1-5; D not resolved. The receptor comes from a man between 65 and 80 years old in good health. The CDR3: CASSYLAGVQPQHF. DNA for the CDR3: TGTGCCAGCAGTTACTTGGCAGGTGTTCAGCCCCAGCATTTT.